This T cell receptor beta chain emerged from a study of T-cell memory formation after mild COVID-19. Germline loops: CDR1 MNHEY, CDR2 SVGAGI. The ends were cut back, 9 bases at V and 2 bases at J, with 5 bases in the middle. The CDR3 runs 11 residues. TCRdb fed the 5' RACE reads into MiXCR, producing one record per CDR3 protein. The repertoire holds under 550,000 distinct CDR3 sequences, with 15% to 20% as singletons. The TCR originated in a man between 18 and 35 years old who had mild COVID-19 (a few samples of this study predate the infection). Cell type and time point are not known. The chain carries TRBV6-5 and TRBJ1-3; no clear D. The specimen was PBMCs or a T cell subset sorted from them (not recorded which). Here the CDR3 reads CARRAGNTIYF. Written as DNA, the CDR3 is TGTGCCAGAAGAGCTGGAAACACCATATATTTT.